This T cell receptor (beta chain) was sequenced in a study of blood T cell repertoires in COVID-19. Study information: The origin of the acute and convalescent COVID-19 samples was the United States, Italy and Spain. T cells, B-cell-depleted T cells, or PBMCs supplied cDNA or gDNA.

This CDR3 has 15 amino acids. The J segment lost 0 bases and the V segment lost 4 bases, leaving 4 bases of the junction unmatched. Germline values: CDR1 SGHRS, CDR2 YFSETQ. The authors' processing: Reference gene primer amplification yielded estimated nucleated cell counts. The table came from immunoSEQ multiplex PCR; TCRdb's copy has only in-frame clones and leaves some out. Clone size and the V and J calls come from that table; the DNA yielded D and trimming. The sample lists about 120,000 clones; around 87% were seen once. The J gene is TRBJ2-3, the V gene TRBV5-1; 8 bases match TRBD2. The sample consisted of peripheral blood. This clonotype was sampled from a man aged 45-60 years with acute or convalescent COVID-19. CDR3 sequence: CASSEASGSTDTQYF. CDR3 nucleotides: TGCGCCAGCAGCGAGGCTAGCGGGAGCACAGATACGCAGTATTTT.